This TCR beta chain was identified during a study of spatial heterogeneity in lung cancer. The germline gives CDR1 SGHRS, CDR2 YFSETQ. The trim removed 4 bases at V and 1 base at J, leaving 5 bases unmatched. CDR3 length: 15 residues. Indicated time point: blood at routine non-recurrence follow-up after resection. The sequenced material consisted of unsorted whole RNA from tumor, nontumor lung or frozen PBMC. One entry per CDR3 protein, called by TCRdb with MiXCR from the 5' RACE reads. The sample includes roughly 110,000 distinct CDR3 sequences, 10% to 12% of them seen just once. This clonotype turned up a few times.

The J gene is TRBJ2-1, the V gene TRBV5-1, with 7 bases fitting TRBD2. Sequenced material: PBMCs, taken at follow-up. The clonotype originates from a female donor with early-stage non-small cell lung cancer. Here the CDR3 reads CASSTAGRSYNEQFF. CDR3 bases: TGCGCCAGCAGCACAGCGGGAAGGTCCTACAATGAGCAGTTCTTC.